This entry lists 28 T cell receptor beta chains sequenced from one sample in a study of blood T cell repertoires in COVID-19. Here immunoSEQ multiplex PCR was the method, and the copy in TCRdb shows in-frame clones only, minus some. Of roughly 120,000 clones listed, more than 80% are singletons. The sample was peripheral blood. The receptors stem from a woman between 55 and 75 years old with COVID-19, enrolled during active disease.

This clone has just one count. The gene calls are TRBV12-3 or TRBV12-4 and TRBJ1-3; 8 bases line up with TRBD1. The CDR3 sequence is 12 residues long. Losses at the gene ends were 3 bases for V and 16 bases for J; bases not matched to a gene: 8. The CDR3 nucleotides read TGTGCCAGCAGTTTTTCAGGGGGCGGACGCTATTTT. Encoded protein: CASSFSGGGRYF.

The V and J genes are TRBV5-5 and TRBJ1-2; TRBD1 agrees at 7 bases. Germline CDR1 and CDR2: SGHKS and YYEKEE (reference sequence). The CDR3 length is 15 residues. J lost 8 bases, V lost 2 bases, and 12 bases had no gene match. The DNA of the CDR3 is TGTGCCAGCAGCTTCCTTGACAGGGTGTCGGGAGGCTACACCTTC. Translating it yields CASSFLDRVSGGYTF.

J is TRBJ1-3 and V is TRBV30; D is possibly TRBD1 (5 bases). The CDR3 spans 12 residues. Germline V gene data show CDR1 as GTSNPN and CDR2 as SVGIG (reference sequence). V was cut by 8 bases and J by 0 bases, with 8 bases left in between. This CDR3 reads CARDSSGNTIYF. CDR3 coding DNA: TGTGCCCGAGACAGCTCTGGAAACACCATATATTTT. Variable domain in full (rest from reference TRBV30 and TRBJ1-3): SQTIHQWPATLVQPVGSPLSLECTVEGTSNPNLYWYRQAAGRGLQLLFYSVGIGQISSEVPQNLSASRPQDRQFILSSKKLLLSDSGFYLCARDSSGNTIYFGEGSWLTVV.

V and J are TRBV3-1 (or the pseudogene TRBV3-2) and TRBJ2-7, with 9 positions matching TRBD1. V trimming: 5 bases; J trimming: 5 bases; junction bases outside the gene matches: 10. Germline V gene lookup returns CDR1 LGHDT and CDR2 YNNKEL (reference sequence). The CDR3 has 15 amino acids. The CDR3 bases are TGTGCCAGCAGCTGGGGACAGGGTCTCTTCAACGAGCAGTACTTC. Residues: CASSWGQGLFNEQYF.

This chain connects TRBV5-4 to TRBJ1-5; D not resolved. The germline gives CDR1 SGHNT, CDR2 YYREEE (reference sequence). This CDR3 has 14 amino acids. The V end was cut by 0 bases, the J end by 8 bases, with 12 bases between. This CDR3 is CASSLAIAGEPQHF. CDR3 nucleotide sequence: TGTGCCAGCAGCTTGGCCATAGCCGGGGAGCCCCAGCATTTT.

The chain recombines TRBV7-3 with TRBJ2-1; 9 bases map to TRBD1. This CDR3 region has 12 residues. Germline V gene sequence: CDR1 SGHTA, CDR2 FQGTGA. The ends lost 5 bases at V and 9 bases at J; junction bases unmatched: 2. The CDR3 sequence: CASSGQGFEQFF. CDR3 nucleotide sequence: TGTGCCAGCAGCGGACAGGGGTTTGAGCAGTTCTTC.

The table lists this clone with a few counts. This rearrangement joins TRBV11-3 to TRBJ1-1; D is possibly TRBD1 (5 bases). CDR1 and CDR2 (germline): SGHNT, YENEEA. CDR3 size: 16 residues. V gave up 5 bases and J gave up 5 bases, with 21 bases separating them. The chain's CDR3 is CASSAGVRGGRTEAFF. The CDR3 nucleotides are TGTGCCAGCAGCGCGGGGGTCAGAGGCGGGCGGACTGAAGCTTTCTTT.

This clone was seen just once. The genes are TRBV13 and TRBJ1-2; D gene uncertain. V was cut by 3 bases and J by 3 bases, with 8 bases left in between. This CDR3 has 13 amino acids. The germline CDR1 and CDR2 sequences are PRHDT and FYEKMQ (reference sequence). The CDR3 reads CASSFSDDYGYTF. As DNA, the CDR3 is TGTGCCAGCAGCTTTTCAGATGACTATGGCTACACCTTC. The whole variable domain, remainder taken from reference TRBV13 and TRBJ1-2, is AAGVIQSPRHLIKEKRETATLKCYPIPRHDTVYWYQQGPGQDPQFLISFYEKMQSDKGSIPDRFSAQQFSDYHSELNMSSLELGDSALYFCASSFSDDYGYTFGSGTRLTVV.

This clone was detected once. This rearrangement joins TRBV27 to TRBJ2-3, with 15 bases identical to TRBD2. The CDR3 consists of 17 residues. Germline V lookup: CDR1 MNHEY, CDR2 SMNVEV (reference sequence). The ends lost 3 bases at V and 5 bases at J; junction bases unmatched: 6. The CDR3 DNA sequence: TGTGCCAGCAGTTTTTGGACTAGCGGGGGGGCTTTAGATACGCAGTATTTT. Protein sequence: CASSFWTSGGALDTQYF.

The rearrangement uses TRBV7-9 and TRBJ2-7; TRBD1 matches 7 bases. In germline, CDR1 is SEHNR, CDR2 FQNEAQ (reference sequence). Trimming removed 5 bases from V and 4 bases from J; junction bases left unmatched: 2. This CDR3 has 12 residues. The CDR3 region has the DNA TGTGCCAGCAGCATACAGGGGTACGAGCAGTACTTC. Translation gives CASSIQGYEQYF.

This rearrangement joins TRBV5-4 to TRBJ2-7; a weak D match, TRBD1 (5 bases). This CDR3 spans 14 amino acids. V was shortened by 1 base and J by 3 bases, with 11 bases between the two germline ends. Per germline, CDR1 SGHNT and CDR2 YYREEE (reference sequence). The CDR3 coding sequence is TGTGCCAGCAGCTTGTTGGACACACACTACGAGCAGTACTTC. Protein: CASSLLDTHYEQYF.

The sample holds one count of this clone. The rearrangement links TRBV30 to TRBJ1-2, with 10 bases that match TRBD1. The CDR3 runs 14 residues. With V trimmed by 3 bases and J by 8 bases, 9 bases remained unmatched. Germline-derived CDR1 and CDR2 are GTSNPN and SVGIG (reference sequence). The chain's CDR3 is CAWSRQGAVEGYTF. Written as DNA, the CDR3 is TGTGCCTGGAGCCGACAGGGGGCAGTTGAAGGCTACACCTTC. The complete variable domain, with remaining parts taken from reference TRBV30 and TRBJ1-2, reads SQTIHQWPATLVQPVGSPLSLECTVEGTSNPNLYWYRQAAGRGLQLLFYSVGIGQISSEVPQNLSASRPQDRQFILSSKKLLLSDSGFYLCAWSRQGAVEGYTFGSGTRLTVV.

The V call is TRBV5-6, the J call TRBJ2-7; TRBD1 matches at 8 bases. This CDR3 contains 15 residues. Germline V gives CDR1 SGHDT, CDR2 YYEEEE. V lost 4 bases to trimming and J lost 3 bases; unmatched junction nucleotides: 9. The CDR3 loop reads CASSQHDRGFYEQYF. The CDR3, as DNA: TGTGCCAGCAGCCAACACGACAGGGGTTTCTACGAGCAGTACTTC.

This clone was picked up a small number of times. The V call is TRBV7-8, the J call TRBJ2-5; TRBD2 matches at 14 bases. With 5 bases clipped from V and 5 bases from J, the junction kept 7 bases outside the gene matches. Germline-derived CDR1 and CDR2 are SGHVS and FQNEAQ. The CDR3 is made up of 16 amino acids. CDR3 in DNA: TGTGCCAGCAGCACCCAGACTAGCGGGGGGGCGGAGACCCAGTACTTC. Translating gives CASSTQTSGGAETQYF.

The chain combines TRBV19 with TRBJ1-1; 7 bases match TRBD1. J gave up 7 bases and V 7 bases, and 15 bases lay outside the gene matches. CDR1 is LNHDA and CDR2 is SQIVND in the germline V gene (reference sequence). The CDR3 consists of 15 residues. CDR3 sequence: CASTKPAGGSFEAFF. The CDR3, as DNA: TGTGCCAGTACCAAACCGGCAGGGGGTTCTTTTGAAGCTTTCTTT.

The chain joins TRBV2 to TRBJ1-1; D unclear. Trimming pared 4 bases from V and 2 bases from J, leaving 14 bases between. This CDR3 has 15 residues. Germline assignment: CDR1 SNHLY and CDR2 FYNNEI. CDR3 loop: CASSVSGPTNTEAFF. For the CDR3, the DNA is TGTGCCAGCAGTGTATCAGGCCCCACCAACACTGAAGCTTTCTTT.

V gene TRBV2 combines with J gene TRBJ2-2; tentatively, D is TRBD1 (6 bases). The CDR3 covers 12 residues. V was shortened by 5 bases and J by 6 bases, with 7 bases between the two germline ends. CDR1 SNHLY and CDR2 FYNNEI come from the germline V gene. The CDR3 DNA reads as TGTGCCAGCAGTACAGGGTCCGGGGAGCTGTTTTTT. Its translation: CASSTGSGELFF.

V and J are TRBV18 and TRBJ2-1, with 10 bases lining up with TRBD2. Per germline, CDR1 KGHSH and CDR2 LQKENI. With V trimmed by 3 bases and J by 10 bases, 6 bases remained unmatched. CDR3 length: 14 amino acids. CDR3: CASSPERGGLEQFF. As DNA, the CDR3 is TGTGCCAGCTCACCGGAGCGGGGGGGACTGGAGCAGTTCTTC.

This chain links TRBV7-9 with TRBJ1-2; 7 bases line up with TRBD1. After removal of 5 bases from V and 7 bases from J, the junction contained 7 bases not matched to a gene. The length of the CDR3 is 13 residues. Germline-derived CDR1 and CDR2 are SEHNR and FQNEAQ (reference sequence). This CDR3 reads CASSGEGGAGYTF. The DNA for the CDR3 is TGTGCCAGCAGCGGGGAAGGGGGCGCTGGCTACACCTTC.

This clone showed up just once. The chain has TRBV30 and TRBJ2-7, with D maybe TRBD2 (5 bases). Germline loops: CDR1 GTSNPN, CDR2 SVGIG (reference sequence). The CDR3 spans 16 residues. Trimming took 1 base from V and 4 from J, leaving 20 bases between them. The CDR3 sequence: CAWSGGQRLSEYEQYF. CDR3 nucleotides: TGTGCCTGGAGTGGAGGGCAGCGTCTTTCTGAGTACGAGCAGTACTTC.

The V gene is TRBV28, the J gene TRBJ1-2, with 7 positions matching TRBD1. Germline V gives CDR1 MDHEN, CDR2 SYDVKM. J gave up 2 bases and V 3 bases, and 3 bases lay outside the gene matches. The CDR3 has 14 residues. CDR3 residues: CASSFGDRNYGYTF. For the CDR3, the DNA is TGTGCCAGCAGTTTTGGGGACAGAAACTATGGCTACACCTTC.

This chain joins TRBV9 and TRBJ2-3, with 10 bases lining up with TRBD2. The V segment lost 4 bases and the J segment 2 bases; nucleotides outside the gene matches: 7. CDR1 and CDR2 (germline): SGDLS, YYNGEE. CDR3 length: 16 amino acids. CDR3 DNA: TGTGCCAGCAGCACCGCTAGCGGGGGTGACACAGATACGCAGTATTTT. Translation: CASSTASGGDTDTQYF.

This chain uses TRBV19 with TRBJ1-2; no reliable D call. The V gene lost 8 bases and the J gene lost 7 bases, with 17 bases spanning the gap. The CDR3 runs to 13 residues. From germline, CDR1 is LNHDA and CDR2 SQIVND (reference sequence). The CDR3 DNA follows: TGTGCCAGTCATCCGGAAACGCGGGTTGGCTACACCTTC. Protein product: CASHPETRVGYTF.

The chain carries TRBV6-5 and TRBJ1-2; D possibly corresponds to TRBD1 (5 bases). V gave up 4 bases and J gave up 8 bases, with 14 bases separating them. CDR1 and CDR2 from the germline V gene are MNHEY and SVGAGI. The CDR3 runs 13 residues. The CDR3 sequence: CASSLSRTNGYTF. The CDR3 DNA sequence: TGTGCCAGCAGTTTGTCCAGGACAAACGGCTACACCTTC.

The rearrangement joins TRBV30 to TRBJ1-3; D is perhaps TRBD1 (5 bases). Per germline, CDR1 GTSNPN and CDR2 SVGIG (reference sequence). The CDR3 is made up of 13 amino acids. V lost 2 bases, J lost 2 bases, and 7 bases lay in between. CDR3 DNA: TGTGCCTGGAGTACGGGGGCTGGAAACACCATATATTTT. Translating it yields CAWSTGAGNTIYF.

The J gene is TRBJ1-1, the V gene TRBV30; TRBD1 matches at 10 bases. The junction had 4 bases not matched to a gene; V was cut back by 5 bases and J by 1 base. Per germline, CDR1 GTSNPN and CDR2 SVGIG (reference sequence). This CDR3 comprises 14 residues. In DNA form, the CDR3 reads TGTGCCTGGGACCGGGACAGGGGGAACACTGAAGCTTTCTTT. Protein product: CAWDRDRGNTEAFF.

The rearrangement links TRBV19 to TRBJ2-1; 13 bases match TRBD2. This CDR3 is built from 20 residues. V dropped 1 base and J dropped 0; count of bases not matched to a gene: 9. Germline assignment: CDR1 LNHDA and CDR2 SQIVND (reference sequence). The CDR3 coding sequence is TGTGCCAGTAGTATAGTCGGACTAGCGGGGGCTACCAGCTCCTACAATGAGCAGTTCTTC. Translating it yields CASSIVGLAGATSSYNEQFF.

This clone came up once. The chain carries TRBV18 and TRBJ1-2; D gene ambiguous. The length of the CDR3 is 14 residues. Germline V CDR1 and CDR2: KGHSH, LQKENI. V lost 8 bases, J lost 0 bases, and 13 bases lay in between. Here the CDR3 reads CASASHVSNYGYTF. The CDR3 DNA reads TGTGCCAGCGCCAGTCACGTATCTAACTATGGCTACACCTTC.